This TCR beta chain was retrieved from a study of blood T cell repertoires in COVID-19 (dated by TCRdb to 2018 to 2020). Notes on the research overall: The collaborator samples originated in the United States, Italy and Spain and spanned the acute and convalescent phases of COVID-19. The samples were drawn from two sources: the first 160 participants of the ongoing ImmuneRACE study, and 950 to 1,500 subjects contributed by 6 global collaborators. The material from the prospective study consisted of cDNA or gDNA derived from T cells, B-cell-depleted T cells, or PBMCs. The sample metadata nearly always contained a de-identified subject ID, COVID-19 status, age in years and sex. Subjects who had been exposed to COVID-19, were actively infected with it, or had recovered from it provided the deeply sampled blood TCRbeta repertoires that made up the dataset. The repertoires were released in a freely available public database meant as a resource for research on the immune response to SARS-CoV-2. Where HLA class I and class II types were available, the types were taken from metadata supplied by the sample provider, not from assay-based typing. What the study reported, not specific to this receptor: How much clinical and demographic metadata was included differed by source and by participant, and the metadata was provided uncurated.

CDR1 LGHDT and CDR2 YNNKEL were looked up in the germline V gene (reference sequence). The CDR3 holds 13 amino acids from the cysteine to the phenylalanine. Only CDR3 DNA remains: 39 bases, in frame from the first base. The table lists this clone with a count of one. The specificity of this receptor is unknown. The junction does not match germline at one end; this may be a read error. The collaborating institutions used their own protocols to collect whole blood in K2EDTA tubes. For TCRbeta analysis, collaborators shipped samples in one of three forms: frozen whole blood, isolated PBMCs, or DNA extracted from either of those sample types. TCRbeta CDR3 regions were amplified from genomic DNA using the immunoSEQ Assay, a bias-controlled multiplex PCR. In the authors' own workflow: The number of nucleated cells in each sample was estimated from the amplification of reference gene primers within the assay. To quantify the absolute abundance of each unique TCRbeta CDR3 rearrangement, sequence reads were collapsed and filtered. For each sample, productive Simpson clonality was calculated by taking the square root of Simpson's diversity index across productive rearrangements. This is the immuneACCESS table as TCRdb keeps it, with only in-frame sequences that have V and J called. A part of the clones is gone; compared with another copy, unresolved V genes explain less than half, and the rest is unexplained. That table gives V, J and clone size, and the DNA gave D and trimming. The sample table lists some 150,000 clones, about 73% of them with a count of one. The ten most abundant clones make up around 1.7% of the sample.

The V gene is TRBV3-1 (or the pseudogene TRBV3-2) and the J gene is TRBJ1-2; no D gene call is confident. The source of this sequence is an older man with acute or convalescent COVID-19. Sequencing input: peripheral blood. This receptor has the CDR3 CASSQALFLTSHF. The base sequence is TGTGCCAGCAGCCAAGCTTTGTTTCTGACAAGCCACTTC.